The sequence of this T cell receptor (beta chain) was determined in a study of chemoradiotherapy in HPV16-positive cancers. The repertoire was sequenced with immunoSEQ multiplex PCR; TCRdb's copy has only in-frame clones and lacks some. The sample includes around 68,000 clones, roughly 90% of them seen just once. In the case of this clone: Its antigen is not identified.

This CDR3 has 18 amino acids. V lost 0 bases, J lost 3 bases, and 12 bases stayed unmatched. The germline CDR1 and CDR2 sequences are SGHRS and YFSETQ. Findings and limits, study-wide: Non-HPV-specific T cells did not expand in tumors during treatment, whereas candidate HPV-specific clones and E7-related motifs did.

Repeated repertoire sampling spanned the course of chemoradiotherapy. Sequencing used blood, obtained from a patient who underwent chemoradiotherapy. The TCR originated in a human donor with HPV-associated anogenital cancer. This chain joins TRBV5-1 and TRBJ1-3, with 7 bases aligning to TRBD1. The CDR3 loop reads CASSLGLAGGSGGNTIYF. As DNA, the CDR3 is TGCGCCAGCAGCTTGGGTTTGGCAGGGGGATCCGGTGGAAACACCATATATTTT.